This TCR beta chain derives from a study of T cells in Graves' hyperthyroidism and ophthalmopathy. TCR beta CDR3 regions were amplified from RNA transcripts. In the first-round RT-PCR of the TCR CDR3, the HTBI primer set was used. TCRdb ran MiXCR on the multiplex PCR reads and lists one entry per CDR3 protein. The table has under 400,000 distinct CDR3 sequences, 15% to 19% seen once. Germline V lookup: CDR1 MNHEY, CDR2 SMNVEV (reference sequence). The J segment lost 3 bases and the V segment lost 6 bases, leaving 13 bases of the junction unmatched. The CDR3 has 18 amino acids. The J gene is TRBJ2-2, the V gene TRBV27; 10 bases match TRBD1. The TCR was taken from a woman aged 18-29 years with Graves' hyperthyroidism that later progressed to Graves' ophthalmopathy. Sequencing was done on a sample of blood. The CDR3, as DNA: TGTGCCAGCAGCGTTACCTCCTCGGACAGGGGGGACACCGGGGAGCTGTTTTTT. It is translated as CASSVTSSDRGDTGELFF.